These 13 T cell receptor beta chains share one sample of origin, sequenced in a study of shared clonotypes between healthy human individuals. Assay used: immunoSEQ multiplex PCR; TCRdb lists only in-frame clones, some missing. Found here are approximately 1.1 million clones, approximately 78% of them singletons; the top ten hold 0.52%. Material for sequencing was memory CD4+ T cells from PBMCs. Sample subset: CD45RA-negative fraction. These receptor sequences come from a man aged 18-30 years in good health. Some clones in this sample may be carry-over from other donors' samples.

V is TRBV7-9 and J is TRBJ1-1, with TRBD1 matching 7 bases. The CDR3 is 18 amino acids. V gave up 5 bases and J gave up 0 bases; unmatched junction bases: 15. The V gene's germline CDR1 is SEHNR and CDR2 FQNEAQ (reference sequence). Here the CDR3 reads CASSLPVVGQVMNTEAFF. In nucleotides, the CDR3 is TGTGCCAGCAGCCTACCAGTAGTCGGACAGGTGATGAACACTGAAGCTTTCTTT. The whole variable domain, remainder taken from reference TRBV7-9 and TRBJ1-1, is DTGVSQNPRHKITKRGQNVTFRCDPISEHNRLYWYRQTLGQGPEFLTYFQNEAQLEKSRLLSDRFSAERPKGSFSTLEIQRTEQGDSAMYLCASSLPVVGQVMNTEAFFGQGTRLTVV.

The rearrangement links TRBV11-2 to TRBJ2-7, with 9 bases fitting TRBD2. The CDR3 consists of 17 residues. V dropped 1 base and J dropped 5; count of bases not matched to a gene: 12. CDR1 and CDR2 (germline): SGHAT, FQNNGV. The CDR3 reads CASSLALGLAGSHEQYF. CDR3 DNA sequence: TGTGCCAGCAGCTTAGCCCTGGGGCTAGCGGGATCCCACGAGCAGTACTTC. Full variable domain (rest looked up from reference TRBV11-2 and TRBJ2-7): EAGVAQSPRYKIIEKRQSVAFWCNPISGHATLYWYQQILGQGPKLLIQFQNNGVVDDSQLPKDRFSAERLKGVDSTLKIQPAKLEDSAVYLCASSLALGLAGSHEQYFGPGTRLTVT.

In its sample, this clone was seen once. The V call is TRBV2, the J call TRBJ2-7; TRBD1 agrees at 7 bases. V trimming: 5 bases; J trimming: 4 bases; junction bases outside the gene matches: 5. The CDR3 consists of 13 residues. CDR1 is SNHLY and CDR2 is FYNNEI in the germline V gene. The CDR3 is CASSWDSLYEQYF. In DNA form, the CDR3 reads TGTGCCAGCAGTTGGGACAGCCTTTACGAGCAGTACTTC.

V usage is TRBV5-1 and J usage is TRBJ2-2; D unclear. This CDR3 has 13 amino acids. Looked up from germline, CDR1 is SGHRS and CDR2 is YFSETQ. V was trimmed by 0 bases and J by 6 bases, leaving 6 bases between them. The CDR3 DNA is TGCGCCAGCAGCTTGGAAGATGCCGGGGAGCTGTTTTTT. This encodes CASSLEDAGELFF.

The rearrangement links TRBV5-4 to TRBJ2-7, with D possibly matching TRBD1 (8 bases). Germline loops: CDR1 SGHNT, CDR2 YYREEE (reference sequence). The germline V and J ends were trimmed by 2 bases and 0 bases, with 12 bases remaining between them. The CDR3 covers 15 residues. This chain's CDR3 is CASSLQGGISYEQYF. CDR3 nucleotides: TGTGCCAGCAGCTTACAGGGGGGGATCTCCTACGAGCAGTACTTC.

The chain recombines TRBV2 with TRBJ2-3; 14 nucleotides match TRBD2. CDR1 is SNHLY and CDR2 is FYNNEI in the germline V gene. The length of the CDR3 is 17 residues. J lost 3 bases, V lost 2 bases, and 4 bases had no gene match. The CDR3 spells CASSEMGLAGVTDTQYF. The CDR3 DNA follows: TGTGCCAGCAGTGAAATGGGACTAGCGGGAGTGACAGATACGCAGTATTTT.

The rearrangement joins TRBV30 to TRBJ1-3; D might be TRBD1 (5 bases). Germline V gives CDR1 GTSNPN, CDR2 SVGIG (reference sequence). Trimming shortened V by 2 bases and J by 9 bases, and 20 bases separated the two germline ends. This CDR3 region has 15 residues. The CDR3 protein is CAWSPTGLKGITIYF. In DNA, the CDR3 is TGTGCCTGGAGTCCTACAGGACTTAAAGGGATCACCATATATTTT.

The CDR3, as DNA: TGTGCCAGCAGCGAACCTCGGAAGACTAGCGGGAGCGGGTGGGAGACCCAGTACTTC. It is translated as CASSEPRKTSGSGWETQYF. The rearrangement uses TRBV11-2 and TRBJ2-5; 12 positions match TRBD2. Trimming removed 5 bases from V and 5 bases from J; junction bases left unmatched: 18. Per germline, CDR1 SGHAT and CDR2 FQNNGV. The CDR3 loop spans 19 amino acids.

On this clone itself: One junction end does not reproduce the germline sequence, and a read error may be involved. The gene calls are TRBV11-2 and TRBJ2-7; D might be TRBD2 (6 bases). The length of the CDR3 is 15 residues. CDR1 SGHAT and CDR2 FQNNGV come from the germline V gene. The CDR3 nucleotides read TGTGCCAGCAGGTGGGACCAGCGGGCGTCCTACGAGCAGTACTTT. Its translation: CASRWDQRASYEQYF.

This clone was detected a few times. The chain is built from TRBV4-2 and TRBJ1-1; D might be TRBD1 (5 bases). This CDR3 region has 14 residues. Germline V gives CDR1 LGHNA, CDR2 YNFKEQ. Between the trimmed V and J ends, which lost 2 bases and 5 bases, there was a span of 12 bases. CDR3: CASSQLGGSTEAFF. In nucleotides, the CDR3 is TGTGCCAGCAGCCAACTTGGGGGGTCGACTGAAGCTTTCTTT.

The J gene is TRBJ1-3, the V gene TRBV25-1; D may be TRBD1 (5 bases). This CDR3 is built from 15 residues. Germline-derived CDR1 and CDR2 are MGHDK and SYGVNS. Trimming took 5 bases from V and 0 from J, leaving 11 bases between them. The CDR3 sequence is CASSYQGTSGNTIYF. Written as DNA, the CDR3 is TGTGCCAGCAGTTATCAGGGCACCTCTGGAAACACCATATATTTT.

The rearrangement uses TRBV19 and TRBJ1-1; TRBD1 agrees at 7 bases. Germline loops: CDR1 LNHDA, CDR2 SQIVND (reference sequence). J gave up 1 base and V 4 bases, and 6 bases lay outside the gene matches. The CDR3 consists of 15 residues. The CDR3 DNA reads as TGTGCCAGTAGTACTAGGACAGGATCGAACACTGAAGCTTTCTTT. Translated, it gives CASSTRTGSNTEAFF.

The rearrangement uses TRBV6-1 and TRBJ2-3; TRBD1 might be the D (6 bases). Germline V CDR1 and CDR2: MNHNS, SASEGT. V lost 2 bases, J lost 2 bases, and 17 bases lay in between. The CDR3 is 17 amino acids. CDR3 coding DNA: TGTGCCAGCAGTGAAAGTTGGGGGCCTGGGGTCACAGATACGCAGTATTTT. Protein: CASSESWGPGVTDTQYF.